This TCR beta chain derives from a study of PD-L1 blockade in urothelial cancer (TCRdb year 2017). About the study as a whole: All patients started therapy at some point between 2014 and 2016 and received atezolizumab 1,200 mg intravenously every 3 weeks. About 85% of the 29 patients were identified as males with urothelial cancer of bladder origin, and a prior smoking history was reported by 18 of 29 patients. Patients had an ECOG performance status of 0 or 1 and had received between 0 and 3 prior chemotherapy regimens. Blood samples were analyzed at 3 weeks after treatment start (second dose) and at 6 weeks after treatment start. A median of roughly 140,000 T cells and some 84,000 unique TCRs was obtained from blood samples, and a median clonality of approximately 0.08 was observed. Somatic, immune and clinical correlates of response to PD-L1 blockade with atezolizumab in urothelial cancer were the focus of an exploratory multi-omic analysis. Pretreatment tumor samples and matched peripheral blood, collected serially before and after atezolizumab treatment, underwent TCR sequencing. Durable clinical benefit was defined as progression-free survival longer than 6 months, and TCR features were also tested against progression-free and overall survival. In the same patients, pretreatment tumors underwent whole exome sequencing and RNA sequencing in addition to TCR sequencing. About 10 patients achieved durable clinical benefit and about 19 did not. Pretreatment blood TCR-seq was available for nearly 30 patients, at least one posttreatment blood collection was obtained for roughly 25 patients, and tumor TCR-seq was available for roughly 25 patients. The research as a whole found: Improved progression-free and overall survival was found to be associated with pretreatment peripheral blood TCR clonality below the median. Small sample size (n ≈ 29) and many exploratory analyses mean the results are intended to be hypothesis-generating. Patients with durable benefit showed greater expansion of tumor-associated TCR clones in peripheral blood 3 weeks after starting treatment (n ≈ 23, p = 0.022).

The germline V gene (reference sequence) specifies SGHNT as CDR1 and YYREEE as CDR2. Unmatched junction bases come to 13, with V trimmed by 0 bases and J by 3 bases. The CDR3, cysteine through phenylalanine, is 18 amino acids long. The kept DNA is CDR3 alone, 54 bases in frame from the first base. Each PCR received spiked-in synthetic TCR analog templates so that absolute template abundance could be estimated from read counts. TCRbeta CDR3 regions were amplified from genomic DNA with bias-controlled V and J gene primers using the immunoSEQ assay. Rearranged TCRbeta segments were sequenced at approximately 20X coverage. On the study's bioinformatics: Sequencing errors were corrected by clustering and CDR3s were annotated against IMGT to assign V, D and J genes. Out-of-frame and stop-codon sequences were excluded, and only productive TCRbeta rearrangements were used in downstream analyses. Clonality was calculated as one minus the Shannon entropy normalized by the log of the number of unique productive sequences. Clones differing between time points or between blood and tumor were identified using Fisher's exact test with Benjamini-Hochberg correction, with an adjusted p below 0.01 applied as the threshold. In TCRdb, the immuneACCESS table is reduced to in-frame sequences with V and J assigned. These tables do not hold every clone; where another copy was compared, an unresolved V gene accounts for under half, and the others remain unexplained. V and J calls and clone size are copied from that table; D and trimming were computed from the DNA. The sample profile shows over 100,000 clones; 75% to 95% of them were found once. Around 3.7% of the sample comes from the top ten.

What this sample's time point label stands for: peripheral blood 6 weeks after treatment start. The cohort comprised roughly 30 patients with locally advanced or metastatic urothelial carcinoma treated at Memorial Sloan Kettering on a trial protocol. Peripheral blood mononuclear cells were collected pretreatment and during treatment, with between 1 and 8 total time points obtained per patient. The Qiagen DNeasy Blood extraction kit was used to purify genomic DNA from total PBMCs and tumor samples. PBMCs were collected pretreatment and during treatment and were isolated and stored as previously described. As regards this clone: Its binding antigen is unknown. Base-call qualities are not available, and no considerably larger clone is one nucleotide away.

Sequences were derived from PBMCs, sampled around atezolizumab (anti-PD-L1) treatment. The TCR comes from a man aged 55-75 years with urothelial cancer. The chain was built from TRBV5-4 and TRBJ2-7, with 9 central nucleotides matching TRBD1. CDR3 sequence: CASSLGGDRAWSGYEQYF. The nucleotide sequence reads TGTGCCAGCAGCTTGGGGGGGGACAGGGCCTGGTCGGGCTACGAGCAGTACTTC.